These 8 T cell receptor beta chains came from one sample sequenced in a study of blood T cell repertoires in COVID-19. Profiling relied on immunoSEQ multiplex PCR, and the TCRdb table lists in-frame clones only, not all of them. The sample holds 200,000 to 300,000 clones; about nine tenths are singletons and the top ten take more than 0.65%. Sequenced: peripheral blood. The receptors here all came from a man aged 30-40 years with COVID-19, enrolled during active disease.

V and J are TRBV6-6 and TRBJ2-7; a possible D gene is TRBD1 (5 bases). V lost 8 bases, J lost 5 bases, and 22 bases lay in between. The CDR3 contains 15 residues. Germline CDR1 and CDR2: MNHNY and SVGAGI (reference sequence). The DNA for the CDR3 is TGTGCCAGCTCCTCGGCAGGGTCAAAACTCCACGAGCAGTACTTC. Protein sequence: CASSSAGSKLHEQYF.

V and J are TRBV6-6 and TRBJ1-5, with TRBD1 identical over 12 bases. CDR3 length equals 19 residues. Germline-derived CDR1 and CDR2 are MNHNY and SVGAGI (reference sequence). With V trimmed by 5 bases and J by 5 bases, 16 bases remained unmatched. CDR3 residues: CASSPTGTGGPPMDQPQHF. As DNA, the CDR3 is TGTGCCAGCAGTCCGACCGGGACAGGGGGCCCCCCGATGGATCAGCCCCAGCATTTT.

V is TRBV10-1 and J is TRBJ2-1, with 7 bases matching TRBD2. J lost 5 bases, V lost 4 bases, and 5 bases had no gene match. This CDR3 has 14 residues. The germline V gene has CDR1 WNHNN and CDR2 SYGVQD (reference sequence). The CDR3 loop is CASSAAGDHNEQFF. CDR3 nucleotides: TGCGCCAGCAGTGCCGCGGGGGATCACAATGAGCAGTTCTTC.

The chain recombines TRBV6-5 with TRBJ2-7, with 12 bases matching TRBD2. J lost 2 bases, V lost 2 bases, and 4 bases had no gene match. Looked up from germline, CDR1 is MNHEY and CDR2 is SVGAGI. The CDR3 spans 16 residues. For the CDR3, the DNA is TGTGCCAGCAGTTACGGACTAGCGGGGATCGCCTACGAGCAGTACTTC. It encodes CASSYGLAGIAYEQYF.

This clone was counted between two and nine times. The rearrangement links TRBV25-1 to TRBJ1-1; tentative D call: TRBD1 (6 bases). V was trimmed by 6 bases and J by 0 bases, leaving 8 bases between them. Germline loops: CDR1 MGHDK, CDR2 SYGVNS. The CDR3 length is 13 residues. CDR3 DNA: TGTGCCAGCAGGGACAGATTGAACACTGAAGCTTTCTTT. It codes for CASRDRLNTEAFF.

This clone has just one count. The V call is TRBV9, the J call TRBJ1-4; 8 bases align to TRBD1. In germline, CDR1 is SGDLS, CDR2 YYNGEE. V lost 3 bases, J lost 7 bases, and 8 bases stayed unmatched. This CDR3 contains 15 residues. CDR3 nucleotides: TGTGCCAGCAGCGGCACAGGGGGGAGCGGTGAAAAACTGTTTTTT. As protein: CASSGTGGSGEKLFF.

The chain employs TRBV9 and TRBJ2-6; a possible D gene is TRBD1 (6 bases). V lost 1 base to trimming and J lost 3 bases, with 8 bases between them. The CDR3 runs to 15 residues. Germline V gene lookup returns CDR1 SGDLS and CDR2 YYNGEE. CDR3 bases: TGTGCCAGCAGCGTAAAGGGGGATGGGGCCAACGTCCTGACTTTC. Translating gives CASSVKGDGANVLTF.

This chain connects TRBV14 to TRBJ1-1, with 7 bases aligning to TRBD1. CDR3 size: 15 residues. Looked up from germline, CDR1 is SGHDN and CDR2 is FVKESK. Trimming removed 7 bases from V and 2 bases from J; junction bases left unmatched: 10. As DNA, the CDR3 is TGTGCCAGCACCCCAATGGGACAGCCAAACACTGAAGCTTTCTTT. This encodes CASTPMGQPNTEAFF. Variable domain in full (rest from reference TRBV14 and TRBJ1-1): EAGVTQFPSHSVIEKGQTVTLRCDPISGHDNLYWYRRVMGKEIKFLLHFVKESKQDESGMPNNRFLAERTGGTYSTLKVQPAELEDSGVYFCASTPMGQPNTEAFFGQGTRLTVV.